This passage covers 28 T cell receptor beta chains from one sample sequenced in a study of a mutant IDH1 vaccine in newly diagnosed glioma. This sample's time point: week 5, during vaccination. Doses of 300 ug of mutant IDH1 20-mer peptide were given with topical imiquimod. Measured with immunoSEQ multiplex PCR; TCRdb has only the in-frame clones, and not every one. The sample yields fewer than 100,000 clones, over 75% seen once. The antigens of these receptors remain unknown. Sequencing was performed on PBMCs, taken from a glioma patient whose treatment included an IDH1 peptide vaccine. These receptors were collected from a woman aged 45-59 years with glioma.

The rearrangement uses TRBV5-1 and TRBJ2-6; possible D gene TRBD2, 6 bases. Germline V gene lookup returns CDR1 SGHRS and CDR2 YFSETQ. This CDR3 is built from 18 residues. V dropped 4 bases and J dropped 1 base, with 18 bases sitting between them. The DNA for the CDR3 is TGCGCCAGCAGCCCTCCGGGAGCTGGGGGATCTGGGGCCAACGTCCTGACTTTC. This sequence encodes CASSPPGAGGSGANVLTF. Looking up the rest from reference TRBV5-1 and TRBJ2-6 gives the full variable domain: KAGVTQTPRYLIKTRGQQVTLSCSPISGHRSVSWYQQTPGQGLQFLFEYFSETQRNKGNFPGRFSGRQFSNSRSEMNVSTLELGDSALYLCASSPPGAGGSGANVLTFGAGSRLTVL.

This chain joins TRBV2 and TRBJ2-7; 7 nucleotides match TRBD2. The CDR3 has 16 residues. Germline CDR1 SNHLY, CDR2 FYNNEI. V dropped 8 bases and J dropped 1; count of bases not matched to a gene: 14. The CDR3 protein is CASFVWAGEGSYEQYF. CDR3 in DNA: TGTGCCAGCTTTGTCTGGGCGGGAGAGGGGTCCTACGAGCAGTACTTC. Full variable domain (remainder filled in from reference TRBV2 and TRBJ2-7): EPEVTQTPSHQVTQMGQEVILRCVPISNHLYFYWYRQILGQKVEFLVSFYNNEISEKSEIFDDQFSVERPDGSNFTLKIRSTKLEDSAMYFCASFVWAGEGSYEQYFGPGTRLTVT.

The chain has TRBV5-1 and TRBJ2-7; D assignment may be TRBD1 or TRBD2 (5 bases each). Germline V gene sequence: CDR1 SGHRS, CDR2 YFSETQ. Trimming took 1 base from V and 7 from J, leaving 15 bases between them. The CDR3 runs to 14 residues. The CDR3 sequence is CASSLSAGNREQYF. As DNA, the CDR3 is TGCGCCAGCAGCTTGTCGGCCGGGAACAGGGAGCAGTACTTC.

This chain's CDR3 is CASSPRGGLQETQYF. The CDR3 region has the DNA TGTGCCAGCAGCCCTAGGGGGGGGCTGCAAGAGACCCAGTACTTC. V is TRBV7-9 and J is TRBJ2-5; a possible D gene is TRBD2 (7 bases). The germline V and J ends were trimmed by 5 bases and 2 bases, with 15 bases remaining between them. The germline V gene encodes CDR1 SEHNR and CDR2 FQNEAQ (reference sequence). This CDR3 is 15 amino acids long.

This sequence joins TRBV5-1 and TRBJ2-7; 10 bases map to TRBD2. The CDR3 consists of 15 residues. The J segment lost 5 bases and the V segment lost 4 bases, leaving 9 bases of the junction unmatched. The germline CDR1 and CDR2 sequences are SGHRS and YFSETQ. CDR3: CASSPMTSGRDEQYF. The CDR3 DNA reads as TGCGCCAGCAGCCCGATGACTAGCGGGCGGGACGAGCAGTACTTC. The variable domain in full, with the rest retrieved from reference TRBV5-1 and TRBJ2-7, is KAGVTQTPRYLIKTRGQQVTLSCSPISGHRSVSWYQQTPGQGLQFLFEYFSETQRNKGNFPGRFSGRQFSNSRSEMNVSTLELGDSALYLCASSPMTSGRDEQYFGPGTRLTVT.

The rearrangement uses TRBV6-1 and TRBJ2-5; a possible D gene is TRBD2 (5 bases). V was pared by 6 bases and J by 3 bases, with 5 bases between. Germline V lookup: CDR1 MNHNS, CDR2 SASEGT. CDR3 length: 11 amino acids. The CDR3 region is CASRREETQYF. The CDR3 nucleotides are TGTGCCAGCAGGAGGGAAGAGACCCAGTACTTC.

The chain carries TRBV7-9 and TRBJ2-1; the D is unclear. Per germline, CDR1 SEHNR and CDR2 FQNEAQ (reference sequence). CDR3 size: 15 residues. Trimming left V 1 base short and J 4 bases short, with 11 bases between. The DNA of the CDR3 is TGTGCCAGCAGCTTAGACTGGCGGTTATACAATGAGCAGTTCTTC. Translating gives CASSLDWRLYNEQFF.

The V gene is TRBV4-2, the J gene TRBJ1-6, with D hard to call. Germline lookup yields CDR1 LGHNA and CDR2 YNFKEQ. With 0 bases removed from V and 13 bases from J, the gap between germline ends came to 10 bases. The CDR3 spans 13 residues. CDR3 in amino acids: CASSQEPGNPLHF. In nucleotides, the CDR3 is TGTGCCAGCAGCCAAGAACCGGGGAACCCCCTCCACTTT.

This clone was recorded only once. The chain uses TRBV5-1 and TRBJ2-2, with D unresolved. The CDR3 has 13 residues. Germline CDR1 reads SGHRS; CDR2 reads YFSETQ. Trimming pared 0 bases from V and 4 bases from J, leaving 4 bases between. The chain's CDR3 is CASSLVGTGELFF. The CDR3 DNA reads TGCGCCAGCAGCTTGGTTGGCACCGGGGAGCTGTTTTTT.

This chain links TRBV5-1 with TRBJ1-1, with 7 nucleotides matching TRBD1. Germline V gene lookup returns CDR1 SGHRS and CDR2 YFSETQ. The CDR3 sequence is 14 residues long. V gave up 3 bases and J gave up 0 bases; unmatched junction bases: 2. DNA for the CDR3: TGCGCCAGCAGCTACAGGGGCATGAACACTGAAGCTTTCTTT. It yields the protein CASSYRGMNTEAFF.

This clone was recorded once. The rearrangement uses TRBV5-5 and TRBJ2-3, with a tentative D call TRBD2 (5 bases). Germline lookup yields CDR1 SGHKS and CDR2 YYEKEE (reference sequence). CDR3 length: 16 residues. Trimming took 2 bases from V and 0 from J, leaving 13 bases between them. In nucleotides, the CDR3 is TGTGCCAGCAGCTTCTCGTTAGCGACTAGCACAGATACGCAGTATTTT. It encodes CASSFSLATSTDTQYF. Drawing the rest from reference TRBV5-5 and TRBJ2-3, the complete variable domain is DAGVTQSPTHLIKTRGQQVTLRCSPISGHKSVSWYQQVLGQGPQFIFQYYEKEERGRGNFPDRFSARQFPNYSSELNVNALLLGDSALYLCASSFSLATSTDTQYFGPGTRLTVL.

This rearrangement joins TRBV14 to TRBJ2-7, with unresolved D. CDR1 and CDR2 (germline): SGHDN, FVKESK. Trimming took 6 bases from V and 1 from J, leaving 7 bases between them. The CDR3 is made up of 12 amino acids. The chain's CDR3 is CASRDGSYEQYF. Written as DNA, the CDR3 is TGTGCCAGCAGAGACGGTTCCTACGAGCAGTACTTC. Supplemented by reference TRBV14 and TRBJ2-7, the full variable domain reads EAGVTQFPSHSVIEKGQTVTLRCDPISGHDNLYWYRRVMGKEIKFLLHFVKESKQDESGMPNNRFLAERTGGTYSTLKVQPAELEDSGVYFCASRDGSYEQYFGPGTRLTVT.

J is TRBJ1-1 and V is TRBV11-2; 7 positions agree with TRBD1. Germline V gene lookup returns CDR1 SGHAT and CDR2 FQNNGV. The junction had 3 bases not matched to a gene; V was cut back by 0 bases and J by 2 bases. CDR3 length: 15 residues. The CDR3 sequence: CASSLDRGPNTEAFF. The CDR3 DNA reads TGTGCCAGCAGCTTAGATAGGGGGCCTAACACTGAAGCTTTCTTT. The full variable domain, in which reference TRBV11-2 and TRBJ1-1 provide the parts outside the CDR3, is EAGVAQSPRYKIIEKRQSVAFWCNPISGHATLYWYQQILGQGPKLLIQFQNNGVVDDSQLPKDRFSAERLKGVDSTLKIQPAKLEDSAVYLCASSLDRGPNTEAFFGQGTRLTVV.

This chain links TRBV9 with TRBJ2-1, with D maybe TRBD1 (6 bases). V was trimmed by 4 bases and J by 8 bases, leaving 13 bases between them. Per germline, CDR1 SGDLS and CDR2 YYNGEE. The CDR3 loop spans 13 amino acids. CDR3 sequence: CASSLTTGHEQFF. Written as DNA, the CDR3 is TGTGCCAGCAGCCTAACGACAGGTCATGAGCAGTTCTTC. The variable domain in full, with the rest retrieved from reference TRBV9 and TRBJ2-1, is DSGVTQTPKHLITATGQRVTLRCSPRSGDLSVYWYQQSLDQGLQFLIQYYNGEERAKGNILERFSAQQFPDLHSELNLSSLELGDSALYFCASSLTTGHEQFFGPGTRLTVL.

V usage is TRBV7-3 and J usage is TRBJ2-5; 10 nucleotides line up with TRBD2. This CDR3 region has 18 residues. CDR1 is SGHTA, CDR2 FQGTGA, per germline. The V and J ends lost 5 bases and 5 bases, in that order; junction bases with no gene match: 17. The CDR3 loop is CASSQRGSGRTERETQYF. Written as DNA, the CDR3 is TGTGCCAGCAGCCAACGGGGTAGCGGGAGGACTGAGAGGGAGACCCAGTACTTC.

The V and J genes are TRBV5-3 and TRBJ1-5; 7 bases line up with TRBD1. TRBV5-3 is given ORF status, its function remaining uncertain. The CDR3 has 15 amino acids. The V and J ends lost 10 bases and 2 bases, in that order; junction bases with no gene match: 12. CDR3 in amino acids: CAGERQGVCNQPQHF. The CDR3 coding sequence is TGTGCCGGGGAGAGACAGGGAGTTTGCAATCAGCCCCAGCATTTT.

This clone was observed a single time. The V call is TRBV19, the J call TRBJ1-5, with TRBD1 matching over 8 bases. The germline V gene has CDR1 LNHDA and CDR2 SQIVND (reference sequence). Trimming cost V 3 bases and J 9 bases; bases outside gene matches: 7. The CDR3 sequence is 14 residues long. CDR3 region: CASSIGGTGGPQHF. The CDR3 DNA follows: TGTGCCAGTAGTATTGGGGGTACAGGGGGGCCCCAGCATTTT. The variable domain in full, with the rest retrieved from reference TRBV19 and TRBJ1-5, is DGGITQSPKYLFRKEGQNVTLSCEQNLNHDAMYWYRQDPGQGLRLIYYSQIVNDFQKGDIAEGYSVSREKKESFPLTVTSAQKNPTAFYLCASSIGGTGGPQHFGDGTRLSIL.

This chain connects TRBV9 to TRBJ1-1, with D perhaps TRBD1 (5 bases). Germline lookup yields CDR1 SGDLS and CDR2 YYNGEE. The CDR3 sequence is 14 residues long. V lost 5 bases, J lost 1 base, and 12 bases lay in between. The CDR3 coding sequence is TGTGCCAGCAGTCCTGGGACGGAGAACACTGAAGCTTTCTTT. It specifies CASSPGTENTEAFF.

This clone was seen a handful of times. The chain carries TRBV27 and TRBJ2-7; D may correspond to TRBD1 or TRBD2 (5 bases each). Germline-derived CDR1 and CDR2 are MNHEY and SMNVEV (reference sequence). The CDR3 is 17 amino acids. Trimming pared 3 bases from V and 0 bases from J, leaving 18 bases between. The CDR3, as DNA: TGTGCCAGCAGTTTCGGGGCAACTAGAAGGAGCTCCTACGAGCAGTACTTC. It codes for CASSFGATRRSSYEQYF.

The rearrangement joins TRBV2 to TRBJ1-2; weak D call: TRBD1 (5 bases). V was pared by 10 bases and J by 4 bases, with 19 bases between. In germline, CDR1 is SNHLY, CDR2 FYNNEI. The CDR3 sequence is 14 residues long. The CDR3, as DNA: TGTGCCATGGGCCTAGACAGAGCTTCCTATGGCTACACCTTC. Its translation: CAMGLDRASYGYTF.

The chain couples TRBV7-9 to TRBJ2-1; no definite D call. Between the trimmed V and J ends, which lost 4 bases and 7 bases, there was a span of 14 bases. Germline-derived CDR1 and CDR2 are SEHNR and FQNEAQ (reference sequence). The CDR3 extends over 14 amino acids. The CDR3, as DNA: TGTGCCAGCAGCTCGTCCGGAGTTTTGAATGAGCAGTTCTTC. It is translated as CASSSSGVLNEQFF.

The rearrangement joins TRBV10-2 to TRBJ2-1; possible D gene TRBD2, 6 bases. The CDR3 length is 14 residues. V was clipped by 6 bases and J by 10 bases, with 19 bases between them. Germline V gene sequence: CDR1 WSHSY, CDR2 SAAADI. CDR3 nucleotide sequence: TGCGCCAGCAGGGGGGACTGGAACGGGGCAGAGCAGTTCTTC. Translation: CASRGDWNGAEQFF.

CDR3: CSVTRQGRSDTQYF. The CDR3 nucleotides are TGCAGCGTTACCAGACAGGGTAGGTCGGATACGCAGTATTTT. This chain uses TRBV29-1 with TRBJ2-3, with 7 bases lining up with TRBD1. Looked up from germline, CDR1 is SQVTM and CDR2 is ANQGSEA. The ends lost 5 bases at V and 6 bases at J; junction bases unmatched: 11. The CDR3 consists of 14 residues.

The CDR3 DNA reads as TGCGCCAGCAGCCAAGTTTGGGGGAGCACCGGGGAGCTGTTTTTT. Translating it yields CASSQVWGSTGELFF. V gene TRBV4-1 combines with J gene TRBJ2-2; D tentatively reads TRBD1 or TRBD2 (5 bases each). Trimming cost V 1 base and J 4 bases, with 10 bases left between them. CDR1 is MGHRA, CDR2 YSYEKL, per germline. The CDR3 contains 15 residues.

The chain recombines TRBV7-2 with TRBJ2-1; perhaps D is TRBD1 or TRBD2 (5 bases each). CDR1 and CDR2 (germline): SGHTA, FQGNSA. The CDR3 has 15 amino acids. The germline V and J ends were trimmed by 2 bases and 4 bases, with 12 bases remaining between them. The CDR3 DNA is TGTGCCAGCAGCTTAATGACGGGGCCTTACAATGAGCAGTTCTTC. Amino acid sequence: CASSLMTGPYNEQFF.

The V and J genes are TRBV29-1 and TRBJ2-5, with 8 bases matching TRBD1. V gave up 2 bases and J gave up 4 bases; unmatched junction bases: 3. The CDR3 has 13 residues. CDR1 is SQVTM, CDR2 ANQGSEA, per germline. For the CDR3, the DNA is TGCAGCGTTGAAAGACAGGGGAGAGAGACCCAGTACTTC. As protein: CSVERQGRETQYF.

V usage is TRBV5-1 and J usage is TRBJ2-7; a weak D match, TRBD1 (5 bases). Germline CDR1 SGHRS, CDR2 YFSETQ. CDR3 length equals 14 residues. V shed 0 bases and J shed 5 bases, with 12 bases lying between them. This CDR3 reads CASSLGQQGDEQYF. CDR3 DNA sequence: TGCGCCAGCAGCTTGGGGCAGCAAGGGGACGAGCAGTACTTC.

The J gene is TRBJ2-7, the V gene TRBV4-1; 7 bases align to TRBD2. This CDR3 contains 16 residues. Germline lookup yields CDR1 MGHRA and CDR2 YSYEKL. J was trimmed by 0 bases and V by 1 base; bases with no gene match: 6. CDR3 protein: CASSQAPSGLSYEQYF. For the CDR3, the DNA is TGCGCCAGCAGCCAAGCTCCTAGCGGCCTCTCCTACGAGCAGTACTTC.